This entry concerns a single TCR beta chain. The study ran its PCR with 60 Vbeta and 13 Jbeta primers. Here immunoSEQ multiplex PCR was the method, and the copy in TCRdb shows in-frame clones only, minus some. The table includes approximately 110,000 clones, around 70% detected once. This sample is drawn from a study of cytomegalovirus exposure and HLA in healthy donors. Sequenced sample: PBMCs. This clonotype was sampled from a man aged 35-49 years in good health and CMV-seropositive.

CDR3 sequence reads: CATSDRSRPNYGYTF. The CDR3, as DNA: TGCGCCACCTCAGACAGGAGTCGACCTAACTATGGCTACACCTTC. The chain has TRBV5-1 and TRBJ1-2; possible D gene TRBD1, 6 bases. Trimming left V 9 bases short and J 0 bases short, with 18 bases between. Germline CDR1 and CDR2: SGHRS and YFSETQ. The CDR3 totals 15 residues.